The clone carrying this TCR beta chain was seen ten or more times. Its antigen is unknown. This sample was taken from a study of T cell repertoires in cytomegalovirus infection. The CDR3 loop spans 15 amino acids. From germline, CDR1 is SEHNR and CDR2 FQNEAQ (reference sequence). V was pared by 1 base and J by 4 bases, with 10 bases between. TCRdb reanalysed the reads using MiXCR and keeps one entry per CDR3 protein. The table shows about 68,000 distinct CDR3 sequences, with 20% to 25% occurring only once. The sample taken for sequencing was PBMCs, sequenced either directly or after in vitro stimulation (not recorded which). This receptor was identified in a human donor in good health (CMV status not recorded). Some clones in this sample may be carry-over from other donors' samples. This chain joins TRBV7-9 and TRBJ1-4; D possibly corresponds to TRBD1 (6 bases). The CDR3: CASSLDQGSNEKLFF. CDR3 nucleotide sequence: TGTGCCAGCAGCTTAGACCAGGGGAGTAATGAAAAACTGTTTTTT.